This T cell receptor beta chain was obtained from a study of shared clonotypes between healthy human individuals. Study summary: A donor's plate count was three for CD4 naive and three for CD4 memory; CD8 naive had two and CD8 memory one.

With 1 base removed from V and 7 bases from J, the gap between germline ends came to 8 bases. Germline assignment: CDR1 SEHNR and CDR2 FQNEAQ (reference sequence). The CDR3 runs to 13 residues. Sorted subsets were amplified in replicate PCRs using 200 ng DNA, about 30,000 T cell genomes. In the original workflow: Filtering was not the same, since immunoSEQ gave junction-only sequences without quality scores. The repertoire was sequenced with immunoSEQ multiplex PCR; TCRdb's copy has only in-frame clones and lacks some. The V and J calls and clone size were taken over from that table, and D and trimming were inferred from the DNA. Seen here are millions of clones, 93% observed once, and the top ten hold 0.39%. Notes on this clone: Its antigen is undetermined. The same CDR3 is also encoded by other DNA sequences in this sample.

Study-level findings and limits: Shared clonotypes: 4.5% to 6% naive CD4, 3.5% to 4% naive CD8, around 2.4% memory CD4, 0.4% memory CD8.

The rearrangement links TRBV7-9 to TRBJ2-1, with D perhaps matching TRBD1 (5 bases). The source of this sequence is a man between 18 and 35 years old in good health. Some clones in this sample may be carry-over from other donors' samples. Input material: naive CD4+ T cells from PBMCs. The subset here: CD45RA+ positively selected. The DNA for the CDR3 is TGTGCCAGCAGCTTAGGCGCAGGGAATGAGCAGTTCTTC. It translates to CASSLGAGNEQFF.